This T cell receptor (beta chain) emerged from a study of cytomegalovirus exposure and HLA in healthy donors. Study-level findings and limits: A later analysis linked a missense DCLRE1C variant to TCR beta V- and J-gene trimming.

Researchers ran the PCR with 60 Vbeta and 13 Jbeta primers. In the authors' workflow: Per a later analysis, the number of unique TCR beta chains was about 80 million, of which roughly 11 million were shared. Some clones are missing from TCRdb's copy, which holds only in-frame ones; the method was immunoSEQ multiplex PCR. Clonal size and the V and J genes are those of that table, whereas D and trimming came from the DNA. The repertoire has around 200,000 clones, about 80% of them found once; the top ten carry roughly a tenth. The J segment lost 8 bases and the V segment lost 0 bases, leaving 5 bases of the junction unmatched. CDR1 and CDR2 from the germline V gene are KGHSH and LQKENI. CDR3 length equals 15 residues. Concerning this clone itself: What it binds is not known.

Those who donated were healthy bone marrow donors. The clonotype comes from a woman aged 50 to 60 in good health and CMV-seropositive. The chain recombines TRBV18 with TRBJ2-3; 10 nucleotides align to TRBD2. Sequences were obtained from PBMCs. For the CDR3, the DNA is TGTGCCAGCTCACCACCCCTAGCGGGGGATTCTACGCAGTATTTT. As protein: CASSPPLAGDSTQYF.